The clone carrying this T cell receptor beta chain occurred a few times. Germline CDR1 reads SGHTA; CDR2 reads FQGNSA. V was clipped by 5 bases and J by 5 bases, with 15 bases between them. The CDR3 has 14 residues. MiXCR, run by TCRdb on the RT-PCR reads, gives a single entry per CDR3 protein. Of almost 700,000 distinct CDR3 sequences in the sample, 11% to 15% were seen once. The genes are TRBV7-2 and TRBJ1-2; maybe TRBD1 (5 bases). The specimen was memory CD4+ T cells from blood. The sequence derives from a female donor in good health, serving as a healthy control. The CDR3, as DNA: TGTGCCAGCAGCACCAGACAGACTGGGTATGGCTACACCTTC. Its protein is CASSTRQTGYGYTF.